The 3 T cell receptor beta chains in this list originate from one sample, sequenced in a study of shared T cell receptors in the human thymus. Profiled with immunoSEQ multiplex PCR; TCRdb holds only in-frame clones, not every one. The sample consists of 700,000 or so clones, 80% to 90% of them appearing once. These data were also filed under a second study, of human thymus T cells.

The sequenced material came from thymocytes. The receptor set was obtained from a girl less than two years old with a congenital heart defect.

The chain joins TRBV7-8 to TRBJ2-7; D is uncertain. V was trimmed by 4 bases and J by 4 bases, leaving 14 bases between them. This CDR3 contains 14 residues. Per germline, CDR1 SGHVS and CDR2 FQNEAQ. The CDR3 loop is CASSSTSDFYEQYF. CDR3 DNA sequence: TGTGCCAGCAGCTCGACCTCAGACTTTTACGAGCAGTACTTC.

This clone appeared a single time. The rearrangement links TRBV11-2 to TRBJ1-3; D is unresolved. CDR3 length: 13 amino acids. V lost 1 base to trimming and J lost 8 bases, with 9 bases between them. In germline, CDR1 is SGHAT, CDR2 FQNNGV. CDR3 sequence reads: CASSLGRVYTIYF. Here the CDR3 DNA reads TGTGCCAGCAGCTTAGGTCGGGTTTACACCATATATTTT.

V gene TRBV7-8 combines with J gene TRBJ2-5, with 8 nucleotides matching TRBD2. This CDR3 contains 18 residues. With 1 base clipped from V and 0 bases from J, the junction kept 10 bases outside the gene matches. Germline values: CDR1 SGHVS, CDR2 FQNEAQ. The CDR3 nucleotides read TGTGCCAGCAGCTTAGGTGGGCGGGGGGCTTGGTACCAAGAGACCCAGTACTTC. Translated: CASSLGGRGAWYQETQYF.